A single sample gave rise to the 13 T cell receptor beta chains below, sequenced in a study of CD4 T cells in relation to SARS-CoV-2 and coronaviruses. Their specific antigens are unknown. The assay was immunoSEQ multiplex PCR, and TCRdb's table has in-frame clones only and misses some. This sample has 35,000 to 45,000 clones; over 70% occur once, and the top ten carry over 0.95%. Sequencing was done on a sample of naive CD4+ T cells from PBMCs, cultured in vitro. The sample's subset: naive CD4+ T cells isolated by negative enrichment. The source is an adult with COVID-19.

The chain links TRBV5-8 to TRBJ1-3, with 7 bases aligning to TRBD1. Germline-derived CDR1 and CDR2 are SGHTS and YDEGEE. The CDR3 loop spans 14 amino acids. V gave up 10 bases and J gave up 0 bases; unmatched junction bases: 7. The CDR3 region is CAVSQGRSGNTIYF. The CDR3, as DNA: TGTGCCGTGTCACAGGGGCGCTCTGGAAACACCATATATTTT.

This chain links TRBV4-1 with TRBJ2-7; perhaps D is TRBD1 or TRBD2 (5 bases each). There are 16 residues in the CDR3. In germline, CDR1 is MGHRA, CDR2 YSYEKL. Trimming removed 0 bases at V and 3 bases at J, with 15 bases between. CDR3 amino acids: CASSQEKGRGHYEQYF. The CDR3 DNA reads TGCGCCAGCAGCCAAGAAAAGGGGAGAGGGCACTACGAGCAGTACTTC.

This chain uses TRBV7-9 with TRBJ2-6, with D possibly being TRBD1 or TRBD2 (5 bases each). Trimming removed 4 bases at V and 0 bases at J, with 13 bases between. The V gene's germline CDR1 is SEHNR and CDR2 FQNEAQ (reference sequence). This CDR3 contains 17 residues. The CDR3 here is CASSSGLGVSGANVLTF. CDR3 nucleotide sequence: TGTGCCAGCAGCTCGGGGCTTGGGGTCTCTGGGGCCAACGTCCTGACTTTC.

The rearrangement uses TRBV28 and TRBJ2-7; 10 bases fit TRBD2. Trimming at V came to 4 bases and at J to 2 bases, leaving 5 bases not matched to a gene. Germline CDR1 is MDHEN and CDR2 is SYDVKM. The CDR3 loop spans 15 amino acids. The CDR3 DNA reads TGTGCCAGCAGTTCACCTAGCGGGAGACCCTACGAGCAGTACTTC. This translates into CASSSPSGRPYEQYF.

V is TRBV28 and J is TRBJ1-2; 8 bases are a match to TRBD1. CDR1 and CDR2 from the germline V gene are MDHEN and SYDVKM. V lost 1 base, J lost 7 bases, and 5 bases stayed unmatched. The CDR3 extends over 14 amino acids. The CDR3, as DNA: TGTGCCAGCAGTTTATCCGGACAGGGTAGTGGCTACACCTTC. As protein: CASSLSGQGSGYTF.

The rearrangement uses TRBV18 and TRBJ1-4, with D perhaps matching TRBD1 (5 bases). V dropped 2 bases and J dropped 0 bases, with 10 bases sitting between them. CDR1 and CDR2 (germline): KGHSH, LQKENI. The CDR3 has 16 residues. The CDR3 DNA reads as TGTGCCAGCTCACCATGGACACCAGCAACTAATGAAAAACTGTTTTTT. It specifies CASSPWTPATNEKLFF.

V usage is TRBV5-4 and J usage is TRBJ2-1; possible D gene TRBD2, 5 bases. V was cut by 2 bases and J by 8 bases, with 8 bases left in between. This CDR3 is 12 amino acids long. From germline, CDR1 is SGHNT and CDR2 YYREEE (reference sequence). The CDR3 loop reads CASSFEGYEQFF. In DNA form, the CDR3 reads TGTGCCAGCAGCTTCGAGGGCTATGAGCAGTTCTTC.

This chain joins TRBV3-1 (or the pseudogene TRBV3-2) and TRBJ2-5; TRBD1 aligns across 8 bases. Germline CDR1 LGHDT, CDR2 YNNKEL (reference sequence). Trimming took 3 bases from V and 4 from J; bases not matched to a gene: 10. The CDR3 spans 16 residues. The CDR3 region has the DNA TGTGCCAGCAGCCACACCGGGACAGGACGGGCAGAGACCCAGTACTTC. Translated, it gives CASSHTGTGRAETQYF.

The chain employs TRBV4-3 and TRBJ1-5; D gene uncertain. With 0 bases removed from V and 0 bases from J, the gap between germline ends came to 0 bases. The CDR3 is 13 amino acids. Germline CDR1 and CDR2: LGHNA and YSLEER. CDR3 protein: CASSQDSNQPQHF. CDR3 nucleotides: TGCGCCAGCAGCCAAGATAGCAATCAGCCCCAGCATTTT.

The V and J genes are TRBV2 and TRBJ2-1; D might be TRBD1 (6 bases). Per germline, CDR1 SNHLY and CDR2 FYNNEI. CDR3 size: 16 residues. Deletions cut 8 bases from V and 0 bases from J, with 17 bases between. CDR3 nucleotide sequence: TGTGCCAGCCTATTACAGGGCCAGAGCTCCTACAATGAGCAGTTCTTC. It encodes CASLLQGQSSYNEQFF.

The chain links TRBV6-6 to TRBJ2-3; 10 positions agree with TRBD1. V was clipped by 7 bases and J by 2 bases; unmatched bases: 6. This CDR3 contains 15 residues. Germline V CDR1 and CDR2: MNHNY, SVGAGI (reference sequence). The CDR3 DNA is TGTGCCAGCAACCCGGGACAGGGGCACACAGATACGCAGTATTTT. Its translation: CASNPGQGHTDTQYF.

The chain uses TRBV14 and TRBJ2-5; the D gene is possibly TRBD2 (5 bases). Trimming stripped 3 bases from V and 5 bases from J, with 13 bases between. The CDR3 has 14 amino acids. Germline values: CDR1 SGHDN, CDR2 FVKESK. CDR3 coding DNA: TGTGCCAGCAGCCAGTCTAGTAGGACTGAGACCCAGTACTTC. This gives the protein CASSQSSRTETQYF.

This clone was counted once. This chain uses TRBV14 with TRBJ2-1, with TRBD2 matching over 11 bases. Germline lookup yields CDR1 SGHDN and CDR2 FVKESK. V lost 5 bases and J lost 3; bases outside the gene matches: 9. This CDR3 has 17 amino acids. The chain's CDR3 is CASSDGTSGNFYNEQFF. CDR3 coding DNA: TGTGCCAGCAGCGATGGGACTAGCGGCAACTTCTACAATGAGCAGTTCTTC.